This T cell receptor beta chain was sequenced in a study of human T cells and chemical hapten exposure. Study at large: Read at 6 days, the patch tests placed 0.01% DPC on the upper back.

TCRdb used MiXCR to reprocess the RACE reads, holding one entry per CDR3 protein. The sample lists some 70,000 distinct CDR3 sequences, about a tenth seen once, with around 6.8% in the top ten. Notes on this clonotype: The antigen remains unidentified.

Study results and limitations: The study found that PT1 expanded TCR counts correlated positively with patch test score.

The length of the CDR3 is 18 residues. V lost 1 base, J lost 6 bases, and 15 bases stayed unmatched. Germline V CDR1 and CDR2: MNHEY, SMNVEV (reference sequence). Time point described: patch test 2, 6 weeks after DPC sensitization. The treatment is: therapeutic diphenylcyclopropenone sensitization with weekly scalp DPC. This specimen was whole blood, taken in connection with sensitization to the hapten diphenylcyclopropenone (DPC). This TCR was recovered from a woman aged 50 to 60 with alopecia areata. Some clones in this sample may be carry-over from other donors' samples. The chain combines TRBV27 with TRBJ2-7; TRBD2 matches at 10 bases. The CDR3 nucleotides read TGTGCCAGCAGTTTATTAAGTCTGGGGCTAGCGGGAGCAAGCGAGCAGTACTTC. Its translation is CASSLLSLGLAGASEQYF.